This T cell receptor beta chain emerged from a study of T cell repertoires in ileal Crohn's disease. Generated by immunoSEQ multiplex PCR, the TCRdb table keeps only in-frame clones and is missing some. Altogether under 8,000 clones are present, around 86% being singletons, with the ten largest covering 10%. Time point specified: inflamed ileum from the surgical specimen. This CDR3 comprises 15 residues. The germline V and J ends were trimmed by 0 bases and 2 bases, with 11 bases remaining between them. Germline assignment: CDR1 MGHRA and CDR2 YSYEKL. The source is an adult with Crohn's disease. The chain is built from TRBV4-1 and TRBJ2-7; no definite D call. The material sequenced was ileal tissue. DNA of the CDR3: TGCGCCAGCAGCCAAGAAGGCGTTCGAGCCTACGAGCAGTACTTC. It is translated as CASSQEGVRAYEQYF.